This T cell receptor beta chain is from a study of blood T cell repertoires in COVID-19. Study overall: Researchers got acute and convalescent COVID-19 samples from the United States, Italy and Spain. T cells, B-cell-depleted T cells, or PBMCs supplied cDNA or gDNA.

Germline loops: CDR1 MGHRA, CDR2 YSYEKL. This CDR3 spans 17 amino acids. With V trimmed by 1 base and J by 3 bases, 4 bases remained unmatched. In this sample, this clone turned up a few times. Original processing methods: Cell counts per sample came from amplifying reference gene primers. Data came from immunoSEQ multiplex PCR; TCRdb stores just in-frame clones and leaves some out. Clone size and V and J calls were adopted from that table, with D and trimming inferred from the DNA. The profile covers 200,000 to 250,000 clones, with 86% appearing a single time and about 9.4% taken by the ten largest. J is TRBJ2-2 and V is TRBV4-1; TRBD2 agrees at 11 bases. The sequenced material came from peripheral blood. The TCR originated in a woman aged 45-59 years with COVID-19, enrolled during active disease. CDR3 sequence: CASSQGASGGYTGELFF. In DNA, the CDR3 is TGCGCCAGCAGCCAAGGGGCTAGCGGGGGGTACACCGGGGAGCTGTTTTTT.